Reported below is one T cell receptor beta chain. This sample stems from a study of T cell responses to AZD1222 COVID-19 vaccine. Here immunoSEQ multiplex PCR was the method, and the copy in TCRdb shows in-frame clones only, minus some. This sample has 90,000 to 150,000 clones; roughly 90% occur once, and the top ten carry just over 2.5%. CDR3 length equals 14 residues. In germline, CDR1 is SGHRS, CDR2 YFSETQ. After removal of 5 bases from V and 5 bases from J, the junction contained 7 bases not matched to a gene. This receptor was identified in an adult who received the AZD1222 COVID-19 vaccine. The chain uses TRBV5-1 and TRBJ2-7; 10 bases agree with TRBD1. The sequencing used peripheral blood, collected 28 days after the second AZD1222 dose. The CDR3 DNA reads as TGCGCCAGCAGGGGGGGACAGGGGTTCCACGAGCAGTACTTC. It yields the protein CASRGGQGFHEQYF. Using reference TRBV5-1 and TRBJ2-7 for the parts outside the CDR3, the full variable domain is KAGVTQTPRYLIKTRGQQVTLSCSPISGHRSVSWYQQTPGQGLQFLFEYFSETQRNKGNFPGRFSGRQFSNSRSEMNVSTLELGDSALYLCASRGGQGFHEQYFGPGTRLTVT.